Each of the 24 T cell receptor beta chains below was sequenced from the same sample in a study of long-term antiretroviral therapy in people with HIV. An immunoSEQ assay, version v3.0, was performed at survey level. Assay used: immunoSEQ multiplex PCR; TCRdb lists only in-frame clones, some missing. Of 16,000 or so clones listed, roughly 96% were seen once; the top ten hold approximately 1.4%. The sequencing used unsorted PBMCs, collected more than 10 years after starting antiretroviral therapy. The receptors stem from a man aged 30 to 45 with HIV.

V usage is TRBV28 and J usage is TRBJ1-6; tentative D call: TRBD1 (5 bases). V was trimmed by 4 bases and J by 4 bases, leaving 8 bases between them. Germline V gene sequence: CDR1 MDHEN, CDR2 SYDVKM. There are 14 residues in the CDR3. The CDR3 DNA is TGTGCCAGCAGTTCTACAGGTTATAATTCACCCCTCCACTTT. It codes for CASSSTGYNSPLHF.

J is TRBJ2-7 and V is TRBV5-5; 7 bases are a match to TRBD2. CDR1 is SGHKS, CDR2 YYEKEE, per germline (reference sequence). With 4 bases clipped from V and 0 bases from J, the junction kept 1 base outside the gene matches. The CDR3 contains 13 residues. This CDR3 is CASSRGGSYEQYF. CDR3 nucleotide sequence: TGTGCCAGCAGCCGCGGGGGCTCCTACGAGCAGTACTTC.

This clone was recorded only once. The rearrangement uses TRBV5-5 and TRBJ1-5; D may be TRBD1 (5 bases). This CDR3 region has 14 residues. CDR1 is SGHKS and CDR2 is YYEKEE in the germline V gene (reference sequence). Trimming stripped 1 base from V and 5 bases from J, with 10 bases between. The CDR3 loop is CASSLWQGDQPQHF. The CDR3 DNA reads as TGTGCCAGCAGCTTGTGGCAGGGAGATCAGCCCCAGCATTTT.

V usage is TRBV19 and J usage is TRBJ1-2, with D possibly matching TRBD1 (5 bases). CDR3 length: 16 residues. V was shortened by 4 bases and J by 8 bases, with 23 bases between the two germline ends. The germline CDR1 and CDR2 sequences are LNHDA and SQIVND (reference sequence). CDR3 nucleotide sequence: TGTGCCAGTAGTACCCGCGGAGTGAAAAGGGGCTGGGGCTACACCTTC. This sequence encodes CASSTRGVKRGWGYTF.

V usage is TRBV28 and J usage is TRBJ2-2; 8 bases align to TRBD1. Germline V gene lookup returns CDR1 MDHEN and CDR2 SYDVKM. Trimming cost V 3 bases and J 6 bases; bases outside gene matches: 6. The CDR3 runs to 15 residues. The CDR3 reads CASSFRQGSAGELFF. In nucleotides, the CDR3 is TGTGCCAGCAGTTTCAGACAGGGGAGTGCCGGGGAGCTGTTTTTT.

The genes are TRBV20-1 and TRBJ1-3, with D hard to call. This CDR3 spans 11 amino acids. With 5 bases removed from V and 7 bases from J, the gap between germline ends came to 9 bases. Germline CDR1 DFQATT, CDR2 SNEGSKA (reference sequence). CDR3 bases: TGCAGTGCTGGAGGCCGGAACACCATATATTTT. Amino acids: CSAGGRNTIYF.

CDR3 sequence reads: CASSSGQGAYTIYF. The DNA for the CDR3 is TGTGCCAGCAGCTCCGGACAGGGGGCTTACACCATATATTTT. The chain couples TRBV5-4 to TRBJ1-3, with 11 bases lining up with TRBD1. Germline loops: CDR1 SGHNT, CDR2 YYREEE (reference sequence). With 3 bases clipped from V and 8 bases from J, the junction kept 4 bases outside the gene matches. The CDR3 spans 14 residues.

The chain has TRBV7-2 and TRBJ1-5, with D possibly being TRBD1 (6 bases). The germline V gene has CDR1 SGHTA and CDR2 FQGNSA. V was cut by 3 bases and J by 5 bases, with 8 bases left in between. This CDR3 spans 13 amino acids. In DNA form, the CDR3 reads TGTGCCAGCAGCTTTAAGGGGGATCAGCCCCAGCATTTT. Translating gives CASSFKGDQPQHF. The full variable domain, rest sourced from reference TRBV7-2 and TRBJ1-5, is GAGVSQSPSNKVTEKGKDVELRCDPISGHTALYWYRQSLGQGLEFLIYFQGNSAPDKSGLPSDRFSAERTGGSVSTLTIQRTQQEDSAVYLCASSFKGDQPQHFGDGTRLSIL.

The rearrangement joins TRBV7-9 to TRBJ1-4; D may be TRBD1 (5 bases). V was pared by 5 bases and J by 8 bases, with 12 bases between. Germline V lookup: CDR1 SEHNR, CDR2 FQNEAQ (reference sequence). There are 13 residues in the CDR3. CDR3: CASSRGEGEKLFF. The DNA for the CDR3 is TGTGCCAGCAGCCGGGGCGAGGGGGAAAAACTGTTTTTT.

This chain uses TRBV19 with TRBJ1-5; D not certain. Trimming removed 6 bases from V and 5 bases from J, with 8 bases in between. The CDR3 has 12 amino acids. From germline, CDR1 is LNHDA and CDR2 SQIVND (reference sequence). Here the CDR3 DNA reads TGTGCCAGTAGAGGTCCGGATCAGCCCCAGCATTTT. This translates into CASRGPDQPQHF.

V usage is TRBV27 and J usage is TRBJ2-3, with 7 bases aligning to TRBD1. Germline CDR1 reads MNHEY; CDR2 reads SMNVEV (reference sequence). V shed 1 base, J shed 0 bases, and the junction held 4 bases outside the gene matches. CDR3 length equals 16 residues. CDR3 sequence (DNA): TGTGCCAGCAGTTTATTTTTGGGACAGAGCACAGATACGCAGTATTTT. Amino acid sequence: CASSLFLGQSTDTQYF.

This rearrangement joins TRBV27 to TRBJ2-5; 12 positions agree with TRBD2. CDR1 and CDR2 (germline): MNHEY, SMNVEV (reference sequence). The CDR3 is 17 amino acids. J was trimmed by 4 bases and V by 6 bases; bases with no gene match: 12. This CDR3 reads CASRLHPSGGAGETQYF. The CDR3 DNA is TGTGCCAGCAGACTCCATCCTAGCGGGGGGGCGGGAGAGACCCAGTACTTC.

The V gene is TRBV5-1, the J gene TRBJ1-5, with a weak D call TRBD1 (5 bases). CDR1 is SGHRS and CDR2 is YFSETQ in the germline V gene. V lost 4 bases and J 4 bases, leaving 12 bases between the germline ends. The CDR3 extends over 14 amino acids. The CDR3 DNA sequence: TGCGCCAGCAGCCAAGGGGCCGATAATCAGCCCCAGCATTTT. This translates into CASSQGADNQPQHF.

The genes are TRBV5-4 and TRBJ1-2, with D hard to call. The CDR3 has 12 residues. Germline V lookup: CDR1 SGHNT, CDR2 YYREEE (reference sequence). Trimming pared 0 bases from V and 4 bases from J, leaving 4 bases between. Here the CDR3 DNA reads TGTGCCAGCAGCTTGGGGGGCTATGGCTACACCTTC. Its translation: CASSLGGYGYTF.

The rearrangement links TRBV9 to TRBJ1-2; D may be TRBD1 (6 bases). V was trimmed by 4 bases and J by 1 base, leaving 17 bases between them. The CDR3 has 16 residues. Germline assignment: CDR1 SGDLS and CDR2 YYNGEE. The CDR3 protein is CASSPHGTGINYGYTF. The CDR3 bases are TGTGCCAGCAGCCCCCATGGAACAGGGATTAACTATGGCTACACCTTC.

This rearrangement joins TRBV28 to TRBJ1-6; perhaps TRBD1 as D (5 bases). The germline V and J ends were trimmed by 6 bases and 7 bases, with 13 bases remaining between them. Germline V CDR1 and CDR2: MDHEN, SYDVKM. The CDR3 is 14 residues long. CDR3 region: CASRKGLLNSPLHF. The CDR3 DNA is TGTGCCAGCAGGAAGGGACTCCTAAATTCACCCCTCCACTTT. Looking up the rest from reference TRBV28 and TRBJ1-6 gives the full variable domain: DVKVTQSSRYLVKRTGEKVFLECVQDMDHENMFWYRQDPGLGLRLIYFSYDVKMKEKGDIPEGYSVSREKKERFSLILESASTNQTSMYLCASRKGLLNSPLHFGNGTRLTVT.

This clone was detected only once. The chain combines TRBV5-1 with TRBJ2-5; D remains unclear. The CDR3 has 15 amino acids. Germline V gene data show CDR1 as SGHRS and CDR2 as YFSETQ. Trimming stripped 1 base from V and 4 bases from J, with 14 bases between. The CDR3 region has the DNA TGCGCCAGCAGCTTGCCTCAGATACACCCAGAGACCCAGTACTTC. This sequence encodes CASSLPQIHPETQYF.

The rearrangement uses TRBV5-1 and TRBJ2-7; 7 positions agree with TRBD1. The CDR3 runs to 15 residues. CDR1 and CDR2 (germline): SGHRS, YFSETQ. J was trimmed by 3 bases and V by 2 bases; bases with no gene match: 8. CDR3 region: CASSFSSGQNYEQYF. CDR3 nucleotides: TGCGCCAGCAGCTTTTCTTCGGGACAGAACTACGAGCAGTACTTC. The entire variable domain, with the rest obtained from reference TRBV5-1 and TRBJ2-7, is as follows: KAGVTQTPRYLIKTRGQQVTLSCSPISGHRSVSWYQQTPGQGLQFLFEYFSETQRNKGNFPGRFSGRQFSNSRSEMNVSTLELGDSALYLCASSFSSGQNYEQYFGPGTRLTVT.

The chain employs TRBV10-3 and TRBJ2-6, with 7 bases fitting TRBD1. This CDR3 contains 19 residues. Germline V gives CDR1 ENHRY, CDR2 SYGVKD. After removal of 0 bases from V and 0 bases from J, the junction contained 8 bases not matched to a gene. The CDR3 region is CAISESRDSESSGANVLTF. The CDR3, as DNA: TGTGCCATCAGTGAGTCCAGGGACAGCGAATCCTCTGGGGCCAACGTCCTGACTTTC.

The chain joins TRBV29-1 to TRBJ2-7; no firm D call. The CDR3 totals 12 residues. V was pared by 4 bases and J by 3 bases, with 10 bases between. Per the germline V gene, CDR1 is SQVTM and CDR2 is ANQGSEA. The CDR3 sequence is CSVADGFYEQYF. The CDR3 DNA reads as TGCAGCGTTGCTGACGGGTTCTACGAGCAGTACTTC.

This clone has only one observation. This chain joins TRBV11-2 and TRBJ2-1; 8 bases are a match to TRBD1. Germline CDR1 reads SGHAT; CDR2 reads FQNNGV. The CDR3 contains 13 residues. The J segment lost 10 bases and the V segment lost 4 bases, leaving 6 bases of the junction unmatched. The CDR3 loop is CASSSDTGGEQFF. The CDR3 nucleotides read TGTGCCAGCAGCTCGGACACAGGGGGAGAGCAGTTCTTC.

This rearrangement joins TRBV5-1 to TRBJ1-1; 8 bases align to TRBD1. With 0 bases clipped from V and 4 bases from J, the junction kept 8 bases outside the gene matches. Germline CDR1 is SGHRS and CDR2 is YFSETQ. This CDR3 has 16 residues. The chain's CDR3 is CASSLAGGGTVTEAFF. In DNA, the CDR3 is TGCGCCAGCAGCTTGGCAGGGGGCGGAACGGTCACTGAAGCTTTCTTT.

The V and J genes are TRBV6-5 and TRBJ1-1, with a tentative D call TRBD1 (6 bases). Germline-derived CDR1 and CDR2 are MNHEY and SVGAGI. The CDR3 runs 11 residues. Between the trimmed V and J ends, which lost 8 bases and 11 bases, there was a span of 15 bases. This chain's CDR3 is CASEWDKKAFF. CDR3 sequence (DNA): TGTGCCAGCGAATGGGACAAGAAGGCTTTCTTT.

This clone was seen a single time. CDR3 DNA: TGTGCCAGCAGGTCCCAAGGGGTCAGGGGAGAAGCTTTCTTT. Its translation: CASRSQGVRGEAFF. This rearrangement joins TRBV11-2 to TRBJ1-1, with D tentatively TRBD1 (6 bases). CDR3 length: 14 amino acids. From germline, CDR1 is SGHAT and CDR2 FQNNGV. Trimming shortened V by 6 bases and J by 8 bases, and 19 bases separated the two germline ends. Looking up the rest from reference TRBV11-2 and TRBJ1-1 gives the full variable domain: EAGVAQSPRYKIIEKRQSVAFWCNPISGHATLYWYQQILGQGPKLLIQFQNNGVVDDSQLPKDRFSAERLKGVDSTLKIQPAKLEDSAVYLCASRSQGVRGEAFFGQGTRLTVV.